This TCR beta chain came from a study of T cells after yellow fever vaccination. Whole-study context: Fractions low in cell number were prepared with SMART-Seq v4 Ultra Low Input. Findings and caveats of the study: There was a small share of clonotypes that showed up in both the CD4 and CD8 compartments.

This CDR3 comprises 14 residues. Germline V lookup: CDR1 SQVTM, CDR2 ANQGSEA. Generation of TCR cDNA used 5'RACE template switching (which added a universal primer site and UMIs). A single record per CDR3 protein comes from TCRdb applying MiXCR to the 5' RACE reads. The sample yields fewer than 650,000 distinct CDR3 sequences, just over 20% seen once. This clonotype appeared a few times. Its specificity is unknown. A junction end diverges from the germline sequence, so it may reflect a read error. Sequencing was performed on PBMCs, taken about 20 days after the first yellow fever vaccination. The chain combines TRBV29-1 with TRBJ1-3, with TRBD1 matching 10 bases. This TCR was recovered from a man aged 18 to 29 who received the YFV17D yellow fever vaccine. The CDR3 reads CSVKDRGPGDTIYF. Written as DNA, the CDR3 is TGCAGCGTTAAAGACAGGGGGCCCGGAGACACCATATATTTT. The variable domain in full, completed from reference TRBV29-1 and TRBJ1-3, reads SAVISQKPSRDICQRGTSLTIQCQVDSQVTMMFWYRQQPGQSLTLIATANQGSEATYESGFVIDKFPISRPNLTFSTLTVSNMSPEDSSIYLCSVKDRGPGDTIYFGEGSWLTVV.